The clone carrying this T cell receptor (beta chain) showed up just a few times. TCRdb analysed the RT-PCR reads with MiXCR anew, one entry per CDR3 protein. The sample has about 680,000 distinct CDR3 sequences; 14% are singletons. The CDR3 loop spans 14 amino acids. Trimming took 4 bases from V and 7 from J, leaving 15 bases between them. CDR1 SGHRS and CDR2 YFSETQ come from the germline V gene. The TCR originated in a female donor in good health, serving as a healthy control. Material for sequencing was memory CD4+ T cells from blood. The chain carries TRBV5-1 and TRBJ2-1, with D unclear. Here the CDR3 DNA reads TGCGCCAGCAGCATTACTCCCGCCTTAAATGAGCAGTTCTTC. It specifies CASSITPALNEQFF. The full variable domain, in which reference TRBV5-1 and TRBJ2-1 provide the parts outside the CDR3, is KAGVTQTPRYLIKTRGQQVTLSCSPISGHRSVSWYQQTPGQGLQFLFEYFSETQRNKGNFPGRFSGRQFSNSRSEMNVSTLELGDSALYLCASSITPALNEQFFGPGTRLTVL.